This T cell receptor (beta chain) stems from a study of technical replicates of blood from a few donors. The repertoire was sequenced with immunoSEQ multiplex PCR; TCRdb's copy has only in-frame clones and lacks some. The sample shows tens of thousands of clones, approximately 96% of them seen only once. Germline CDR1 and CDR2: MNHNS and SASEGT. This CDR3 has 12 residues. V lost 8 bases, J lost 6 bases, and 13 bases lay in between. The rearrangement links TRBV6-1 to TRBJ1-1; the D is unclear. The source is a human donor in good health. The sequenced sample consisted of T cells isolated from PBMCs. Here the CDR3 DNA reads TGTGCCAGCGCGGTCAGTTTGTCTGAAGCTTTCTTT. Amino acid sequence: CASAVSLSEAFF.